Shown below are 23 T cell receptor beta chains from a single sample sequenced in a study of graft-versus-host responses after intestinal transplantation (dated by TCRdb to the early 2020s). Library method: the immunoSEQ multiplex PCR assay. In its TCRdb copy, this immuneACCESS table keeps in-frame sequences only and misses some clones. Where compared with another copy, unresolved V genes explain less than half of these, and the others have no known cause. Present in this sample are about 110,000 clones, over 85% of which were seen just once. The top ten constitute around 0.55% of the sample. No cognate antigen is known for these TCRs. What the time point label conveys for this sample: cells obtained before transplantation from donor or recipient. Sequencing was performed on unstimulated CD8+ T cells sorted from spleen or lymph node cells, taken before intestinal transplant. All receptors come from a human donor who received an intestinal transplant.

V is TRBV19 and J is TRBJ1-1; D is ambiguous. CDR1 LNHDA and CDR2 SQIVND come from the germline V gene (reference sequence). The CDR3 is 15 residues long. The germline V and J ends were trimmed by 5 bases and 6 bases, with 19 bases remaining between them. The CDR3 loop reads CASSYRTGINAEAFF. The CDR3 DNA reads TGTGCCAGTAGTTACCGGACCGGCATAAATGCTGAAGCTTTCTTT.

This chain links TRBV29-1 with TRBJ2-5, with 7 bases matching TRBD2. CDR1 is SQVTM and CDR2 is ANQGSEA in the germline V gene. CDR3 length: 12 amino acids. Trimming cost V 8 bases and J 2 bases; bases outside gene matches: 5. CDR3: CSITSAQETQYF. CDR3 DNA sequence: TGCAGCATCACTAGCGCTCAAGAGACCCAGTACTTC.

The V call is TRBV30, the J call TRBJ2-1, with D perhaps being TRBD1 or TRBD2 (5 bases each). Germline V lookup: CDR1 GTSNPN, CDR2 SVGIG (reference sequence). The germline V and J ends were trimmed by 3 bases and 7 bases, with 10 bases remaining between them. The CDR3 sequence is 12 residues long. CDR3: CAWRGTRNEQFF. In DNA form, the CDR3 reads TGTGCCTGGAGGGGGACGCGAAATGAGCAGTTCTTC.

The V gene is TRBV6-5, the J gene TRBJ2-3; D call uncertain. Germline CDR1 MNHEY, CDR2 SVGAGI. With 2 bases removed from V and 6 bases from J, the gap between germline ends came to 12 bases. The CDR3 has 14 residues. CDR3 loop: CASSYGGIRDTQYF. For the CDR3, the DNA is TGTGCCAGCAGTTACGGTGGAATACGGGATACGCAGTATTTT.

The chain combines TRBV28 with TRBJ2-2; D possibly corresponds to TRBD1 (6 bases). V dropped 2 bases and J dropped 5 bases, with 15 bases sitting between them. Germline V gene data show CDR1 as MDHEN and CDR2 as SYDVKM. The CDR3 has 16 residues. The CDR3 reads CASSLRRGFRTGELFF. CDR3 bases: TGTGCCAGCAGTTTACGCAGGGGTTTTAGGACCGGGGAGCTGTTTTTT.

The chain combines TRBV25-1 with TRBJ1-5; 7 positions match TRBD1. The CDR3 covers 15 residues. The germline CDR1 and CDR2 sequences are MGHDK and SYGVNS. V gave up 2 bases and J gave up 3 bases; unmatched junction bases: 4. Written as DNA, the CDR3 is TGTGCCAGCAGTGAACAGGGGGAAGTCAATCAGCCCCAGCATTTT. Its translation is CASSEQGEVNQPQHF.

The rearrangement uses TRBV19 and TRBJ2-7; no clear D gene. The V and J ends lost 5 bases and 0 bases respectively, with 11 bases between them. The CDR3 covers 14 residues. The germline V gene encodes CDR1 LNHDA and CDR2 SQIVND (reference sequence). The CDR3 DNA reads TGTGCCAGTAGTGATGCAGTAGCCTCCTACGAGCAGTACTTC. Residues: CASSDAVASYEQYF. The whole variable domain, remainder taken from reference TRBV19 and TRBJ2-7, is DGGITQSPKYLFRKEGQNVTLSCEQNLNHDAMYWYRQDPGQGLRLIYYSQIVNDFQKGDIAEGYSVSREKKESFPLTVTSAQKNPTAFYLCASSDAVASYEQYFGPGTRLTVT.

This clone was counted once. This sequence joins TRBV15 and TRBJ2-5; TRBD2 agrees at 11 bases. The trim removed 3 bases at V and 4 bases at J, leaving 13 bases unmatched. The CDR3 totals 18 residues. Per germline, CDR1 LNHNV and CDR2 YYDKDF (reference sequence). The CDR3 DNA reads TGTGCCACCAGCAGGTTGAGGCTAGCGGGAGGCCGAGGAGAGACCCAGTACTTC. Translated: CATSRLRLAGGRGETQYF.

Details on this clone: Other DNA sequences in this specimen translate into the identical CDR3. The chain couples TRBV13 to TRBJ2-5; D ambiguous. Trimming took off 1 base at V and 2 bases at J, with 5 bases between the two ends. There are 13 residues in the CDR3. Germline V lookup: CDR1 PRHDT, CDR2 FYEKMQ (reference sequence). In DNA, the CDR3 is TGTGCCAGCAGCTTAGAATCACAAGAGACCCAGTACTTC. Protein product: CASSLESQETQYF.

V gene TRBV20-1 combines with J gene TRBJ2-7; no clear D gene. Germline assignment: CDR1 DFQATT and CDR2 SNEGSKA (reference sequence). The CDR3 runs 10 residues. V lost 6 bases to trimming and J lost 2 bases, with 5 bases between them. CDR3 DNA sequence: TGCAGTGCCACAACCTACGAGCAGTACTTC. It translates to CSATTYEQYF.

The CDR3 DNA reads TGTGCCAGTAGTATTGAACTAGCGGGAGTCGGGGAGCTGTTTTTT. Its translation is CASSIELAGVGELFF. The V and J genes are TRBV19 and TRBJ2-2; 11 nucleotides align to TRBD2. Germline lookup yields CDR1 LNHDA and CDR2 SQIVND (reference sequence). The trim removed 3 bases at V and 7 bases at J, leaving 4 bases unmatched. This CDR3 is built from 15 residues.

The CDR3 is CASSEHSTGELFF. The CDR3, as DNA: TGTGCCAGCAGTGAACATAGTACCGGGGAGCTGTTTTTT. V is TRBV2 and J is TRBJ2-2; D unresolved. Looked up from germline, CDR1 is SNHLY and CDR2 is FYNNEI. Between the trimmed V and J ends, which lost 2 bases and 5 bases, there was a span of 6 bases. The CDR3 contains 13 residues.

This clone was picked up a small number of times. V usage is TRBV29-1 and J usage is TRBJ2-1, with D hard to call. This CDR3 has 14 amino acids. CDR1 and CDR2 from the germline V gene are SQVTM and ANQGSEA. V gave up 1 base and J gave up 2 bases, with 9 bases separating them. In nucleotides, the CDR3 is TGCAGCGTTGAAGGGGTCCGGGCCTACAATGAGCAGTTCTTC. Translation gives CSVEGVRAYNEQFF.

The J gene is TRBJ1-1, the V gene TRBV10-1; no reliable D call. V shed 7 bases and J shed 0 bases, with 18 bases lying between them. Per the germline V gene, CDR1 is WNHNN and CDR2 is SYGVQD (reference sequence). The length of the CDR3 is 16 residues. CDR3 loop: CASTRNYLNLNTEAFF. CDR3 in DNA: TGCGCCAGCACTCGGAATTACCTTAACTTGAACACTGAAGCTTTCTTT.

This clone was counted between two and nine times. V and J are TRBV19 and TRBJ2-1; D is uncertain. The CDR3 runs to 13 residues. V lost 2 bases and J 6 bases, leaving 8 bases between the germline ends. Germline V gene sequence: CDR1 LNHDA, CDR2 SQIVND (reference sequence). The CDR3 sequence is CASSIIAINEQFF. CDR3 nucleotide sequence: TGTGCCAGTAGTATAATTGCGATCAATGAGCAGTTCTTC.

The CDR3 coding sequence is TGTGCCAGCTCCCCTTCAACTGGCCAGGTTTACTCCTACGAGCAGTACTTC. Encoded protein: CASSPSTGQVYSYEQYF. The genes are TRBV18 and TRBJ2-7; D ambiguous. The CDR3 runs 17 residues. Trimming stripped 6 bases from V and 0 bases from J, with 21 bases between. Germline V gene sequence: CDR1 KGHSH, CDR2 LQKENI.

V usage is TRBV4-1 and J usage is TRBJ2-6; possibly TRBD1 for D (6 bases). This CDR3 contains 19 residues. Trimming took off 0 bases at V and 5 bases at J, with 20 bases between the two ends. Germline-derived CDR1 and CDR2 are MGHRA and YSYEKL. CDR3 DNA: TGCGCCAGCAGCCAAGAGGTTCCCCTAACAGGGCTCTGGGCCAACGTCCTGACTTTC. It yields the protein CASSQEVPLTGLWANVLTF.

This chain uses TRBV19 with TRBJ2-7, with D possibly matching TRBD1 (6 bases). This CDR3 region has 14 residues. In germline, CDR1 is LNHDA, CDR2 SQIVND (reference sequence). Trimming shortened V by 3 bases and J by 0 bases, and 9 bases separated the two germline ends. The DNA of the CDR3 is TGTGCCAGTAGTATGACAGGTTCCTCCTACGAGCAGTACTTC. Translating gives CASSMTGSSYEQYF.

V is TRBV19 and J is TRBJ2-1; 7 bases are shared with TRBD2. V gave up 3 bases and J gave up 0 bases; unmatched junction bases: 2. Per the germline V gene, CDR1 is LNHDA and CDR2 is SQIVND (reference sequence). The CDR3 loop spans 15 amino acids. The DNA of the CDR3 is TGTGCCAGTAGTATGGGGGGGGGCTCCTACAATGAGCAGTTCTTC. Translating it yields CASSMGGGSYNEQFF.

This rearrangement joins TRBV7-2 to TRBJ2-1, with a weak D call TRBD1 (5 bases). Germline values: CDR1 SGHTA, CDR2 FQGNSA. The CDR3 has 16 amino acids. V lost 7 bases, J lost 1 base, and 17 bases lay in between. CDR3 nucleotides: TGTGCCAGCACCCTCAGGGTTTTTGGGTCCTACAATGAGCAGTTCTTC. Encoded protein: CASTLRVFGSYNEQFF.

This chain connects TRBV9 to TRBJ1-2, with D unclear. Germline V gene sequence: CDR1 SGDLS, CDR2 YYNGEE. The germline V and J ends were trimmed by 0 bases and 2 bases, with 5 bases remaining between them. This CDR3 has 13 amino acids. The CDR3: CASSVGGNYGYTF. The CDR3, as DNA: TGTGCCAGCAGCGTAGGCGGAAACTATGGCTACACCTTC.

This chain links TRBV20-1 with TRBJ2-7; D unclear. V gave up 8 bases and J gave up 0 bases, with 5 bases separating them. Germline values: CDR1 DFQATT, CDR2 SNEGSKA (reference sequence). There are 10 residues in the CDR3. Here the CDR3 DNA reads TGCAGTTCCTACTCCTACGAGCAGTACTTC. Its translation is CSSYSYEQYF.

The gene calls are TRBV7-9 and TRBJ2-7; 13 positions agree with TRBD2. Germline V gene data show CDR1 as SEHNR and CDR2 as FQNEAQ (reference sequence). The junction had 8 bases not matched to a gene; V was cut back by 5 bases and J by 4 bases. The CDR3 sequence is 16 residues long. The CDR3 coding sequence is TGTGCCAGCAGCACAGGGACTAGCGGGGCTTATTACGAGCAGTACTTC. Protein: CASSTGTSGAYYEQYF.